Shown below are 23 T cell receptor beta chains from a single sample sequenced in a study of control samples from healthy donors and cancer patients. Generated by immunoSEQ multiplex PCR, the TCRdb table keeps only in-frame clones and is missing some. The table gives approximately 190,000 clones; the top ten clones make up approximately 2.2% of it. The specimen sequenced was blood. The receptor source for this set is a woman aged 25-40 years in good health.

The chain carries TRBV6-4 and TRBJ1-1; D gene unclear. V was cut by 0 bases and J by 2 bases, with 10 bases left in between. The germline V gene has CDR1 MRHNA and CDR2 SNTAGT. This CDR3 is 15 amino acids long. The CDR3 region is CASSDSQVGNTEAFF. The CDR3 region has the DNA TGTGCCAGCAGTGACTCCCAAGTGGGCAACACTGAAGCTTTCTTT.

The chain carries TRBV5-1 and TRBJ1-2; TRBD1 matches 7 bases. After removal of 0 bases from V and 4 bases from J, the junction contained 0 bases not matched to a gene. CDR3 length equals 13 residues. Germline V gene data show CDR1 as SGHRS and CDR2 as YFSETQ. The CDR3 sequence: CASSLAGGYGYTF. The CDR3 DNA follows: TGCGCCAGCAGCTTGGCAGGGGGCTATGGCTACACCTTC.

The rearrangement joins TRBV7-2 to TRBJ1-2, with D perhaps matching TRBD1 (5 bases). The CDR3 length is 15 residues. Trimming stripped 5 bases from V and 4 bases from J, with 17 bases between. From germline, CDR1 is SGHTA and CDR2 FQGNSA. In DNA, the CDR3 is TGTGCCAGCAGCCCAGGCGGAGGGGTGGCCTATGGCTACACCTTC. Translating it yields CASSPGGGVAYGYTF.

The chain links TRBV5-1 to TRBJ1-1; 7 nucleotides line up with TRBD1. After removal of 2 bases from V and 4 bases from J, the junction contained 11 bases not matched to a gene. The CDR3 spans 16 residues. Germline V gene lookup returns CDR1 SGHRS and CDR2 YFSETQ. The DNA for the CDR3 is TGCGCCAGCAGCTTTCGGGCAGGGGGTGGATTCACTGAAGCTTTCTTT. Residues: CASSFRAGGGFTEAFF.

Of note for this clone: Other DNA sequences of this sample code for an identical CDR3. V and J are TRBV28 and TRBJ1-1; D uncertain. This CDR3 has 12 residues. Per the germline V gene, CDR1 is MDHEN and CDR2 is SYDVKM. V lost 2 bases and J lost 2, with 3 bases in between. CDR3 DNA sequence: TGTGCCAGCAGTTTACTAAACACTGAAGCTTTCTTT. The encoded protein is CASSLLNTEAFF.

The rearrangement joins TRBV4-1 to TRBJ2-5; no clear D. V was trimmed by 4 bases and J by 5 bases, leaving 11 bases between them. Germline V gene lookup returns CDR1 MGHRA and CDR2 YSYEKL. The CDR3 contains 13 residues. The DNA of the CDR3 is TGCGCCAGCAGCCTTGGGGTAAGCGAGACCCAGTACTTC. It is translated as CASSLGVSETQYF.

The rearrangement links TRBV30 to TRBJ1-2, with D unclear. Trimming cost V 0 bases and J 8 bases, with 13 bases left between them. CDR3 size: 13 residues. CDR1 and CDR2 (germline): GTSNPN, SVGIG (reference sequence). The CDR3 sequence: CAWSVGVLGGYTF. CDR3 nucleotides: TGTGCCTGGAGTGTCGGCGTTTTGGGGGGCTACACCTTC.

The genes are TRBV18 and TRBJ1-6, with 8 bases lining up with TRBD1. CDR3 length equals 18 residues. Germline V gene sequence: CDR1 KGHSH, CDR2 LQKENI. V lost 4 bases and J lost 9; bases outside the gene matches: 17. CDR3 protein: CASSLWTGKSLIRSPLHF. CDR3 DNA sequence: TGTGCCAGCTCACTCTGGACAGGGAAGAGCTTAATTCGTTCACCCCTCCACTTT.

The rearrangement uses TRBV28 and TRBJ2-5; possible D gene TRBD1, 6 bases. Germline V gene data show CDR1 as MDHEN and CDR2 as SYDVKM. The CDR3 has 14 amino acids. V was shortened by 2 bases and J by 7 bases, with 14 bases between the two germline ends. The CDR3 region has the DNA TGTGCCAGCAGTTTAGTGCAGGGGATAGGGACCCAGTACTTC. Its protein is CASSLVQGIGTQYF.

The chain employs TRBV4-3 and TRBJ2-7; D remains ambiguous. Germline CDR1 LGHNA, CDR2 YSLEER. This CDR3 spans 14 amino acids. With 4 bases removed from V and 0 bases from J, the gap between germline ends came to 10 bases. CDR3 bases: TGCGCCAGCAGCCTCGGACCTACCTCCTACGAGCAGTACTTC. It specifies CASSLGPTSYEQYF.

CDR3: CASSLRQGARTEAFF. CDR3 DNA: TGCGCCAGCAGCTTAAGACAGGGGGCCAGGACTGAAGCTTTCTTT. This chain joins TRBV5-1 and TRBJ1-1; 10 bases match TRBD1. The trim removed 2 bases at V and 5 bases at J, leaving 6 bases unmatched. CDR1 is SGHRS and CDR2 is YFSETQ in the germline V gene. The CDR3 runs to 15 residues.

The V gene is TRBV4-2, the J gene TRBJ2-1; 11 bases map to TRBD2. Looked up from germline, CDR1 is LGHNA and CDR2 is YNFKEQ. CDR3 length: 16 residues. J lost 10 bases, V lost 0 bases, and 8 bases had no gene match. The CDR3: CASSQEGTSGMWEQFF. DNA of the CDR3: TGTGCCAGCAGCCAAGAGGGGACTAGCGGAATGTGGGAGCAGTTCTTC.

The chain recombines TRBV15 with TRBJ2-1; 8 nucleotides agree with TRBD1. Per germline, CDR1 LNHNV and CDR2 YYDKDF (reference sequence). The CDR3 loop spans 17 amino acids. After removal of 3 bases from V and 5 bases from J, the junction contained 12 bases not matched to a gene. CDR3 nucleotide sequence: TGTGCCACCAGCAGGGGCCCAGGACAGGGACAGGACAATGAGCAGTTCTTC. Protein sequence: CATSRGPGQGQDNEQFF.

This rearrangement joins TRBV4-2 to TRBJ2-5; TRBD2 agrees at 8 bases. The length of the CDR3 is 16 residues. Germline assignment: CDR1 LGHNA and CDR2 YNFKEQ. J lost 3 bases, V lost 0 bases, and 6 bases had no gene match. Here the CDR3 DNA reads TGTGCCAGCAGCCAAGATGGTCGAGCGGGGGAAGAGACCCAGTACTTC. Protein sequence: CASSQDGRAGEETQYF.

As regards this clone: The same CDR3 can be traced to other DNA sequences in this sample. This chain uses TRBV11-3 with TRBJ2-3, with D perhaps matching TRBD2 (5 bases). This CDR3 contains 13 residues. CDR1 is SGHNT and CDR2 is YENEEA in the germline V gene. Trimming took 0 bases from V and 4 from J, leaving 5 bases between them. Here the CDR3 DNA reads TGTGCCAGCAGCTTAGAGGGAGCAGATACGCAGTATTTT. Translation: CASSLEGADTQYF.

This sequence joins TRBV7-8 and TRBJ2-1; no firm D call. In germline, CDR1 is SGHVS, CDR2 FQNEAQ. The CDR3 runs 14 residues. V gave up 4 bases and J gave up 2 bases, with 9 bases separating them. CDR3 in amino acids: CASSSPRAYNEQFF. The CDR3, as DNA: TGTGCCAGCAGCTCCCCAAGAGCCTACAATGAGCAGTTCTTC.

This chain joins TRBV4-1 and TRBJ2-5; D remains unclear. Trimming took off 3 bases at V and 5 bases at J, with 10 bases between the two ends. Germline loops: CDR1 MGHRA, CDR2 YSYEKL. CDR3 length equals 13 residues. The CDR3 protein is CASSHPGSETQYF. The DNA of the CDR3 is TGCGCCAGCAGCCACCCCGGCTCCGAGACCCAGTACTTC.

V usage is TRBV18 and J usage is TRBJ1-2; D gene uncertain. This CDR3 spans 14 amino acids. Trimming removed 1 base at V and 1 base at J, with 7 bases between. Germline CDR1 KGHSH, CDR2 LQKENI. CDR3 DNA: TGTGCCAGCTCACCACGGACGGGTAACTATGGCTACACCTTC. Its translation: CASSPRTGNYGYTF.

This chain connects TRBV6-5 to TRBJ2-2, with no clear D. CDR1 is MNHEY and CDR2 is SVGAGI in the germline V gene. The CDR3 has 14 amino acids. V was cut by 2 bases and J by 3 bases, with 7 bases left in between. DNA of the CDR3: TGTGCCAGCAGTTACGGACGATACACCGGGGAGCTGTTTTTT. Protein product: CASSYGRYTGELFF.

V gene TRBV27 combines with J gene TRBJ1-5; D remains ambiguous. The V gene's germline CDR1 is MNHEY and CDR2 SMNVEV (reference sequence). CDR3 length equals 14 residues. V gave up 6 bases and J gave up 0 bases, with 9 bases separating them. CDR3 region: CASSLTYSNQPQHF. The CDR3 coding sequence is TGTGCCAGCAGCCTAACTTATAGCAATCAGCCCCAGCATTTT.

The gene calls are TRBV21-1 and TRBJ1-1. TRBV21-1 is a pseudogene locus. The CDR3 totals 15 residues. CDR3 in amino acids: CASSSRSALNAEAFF. CDR3 bases: TGTGCCAGCAGCTCTCGCAGCGCTCTAAACGCTGAAGCTTTCTTT.

The V and J genes are TRBV2 and TRBJ1-5, with 8 bases matching TRBD1. Trimming cost V 6 bases and J 6 bases; bases outside gene matches: 7. The CDR3 covers 14 residues. Germline lookup yields CDR1 SNHLY and CDR2 FYNNEI. CDR3 region: CASRGQGGGQPQHF. As DNA, the CDR3 is TGTGCCAGCAGAGGACAGGGAGGGGGTCAGCCCCAGCATTTT.

CDR3 loop: CASSPGMGPNQPQHF. For the CDR3, the DNA is TGTGCCAGCAGCCCAGGGATGGGACCCAATCAGCCCCAGCATTTT. V gene TRBV11-2 combines with J gene TRBJ1-5; TRBD1 is a possible D gene (5 bases). V dropped 5 bases and J dropped 3 bases, with 14 bases sitting between them. Germline values: CDR1 SGHAT, CDR2 FQNNGV. The CDR3 runs 15 residues.